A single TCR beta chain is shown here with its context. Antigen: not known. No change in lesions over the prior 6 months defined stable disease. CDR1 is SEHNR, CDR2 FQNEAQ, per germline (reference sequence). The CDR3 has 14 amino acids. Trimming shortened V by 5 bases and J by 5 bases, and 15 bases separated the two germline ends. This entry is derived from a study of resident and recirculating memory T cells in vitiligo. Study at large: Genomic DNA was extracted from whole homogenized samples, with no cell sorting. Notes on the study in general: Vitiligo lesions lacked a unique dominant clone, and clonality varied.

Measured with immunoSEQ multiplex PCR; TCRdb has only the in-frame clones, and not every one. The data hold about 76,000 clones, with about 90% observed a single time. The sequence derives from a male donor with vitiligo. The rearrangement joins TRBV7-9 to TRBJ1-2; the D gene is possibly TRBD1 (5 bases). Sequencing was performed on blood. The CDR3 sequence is CASSDMSGTYGYTF. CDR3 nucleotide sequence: TGTGCCAGCAGCGACATGTCGGGGACTTATGGCTACACCTTC. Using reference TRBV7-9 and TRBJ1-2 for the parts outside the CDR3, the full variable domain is DTGVSQNPRHKITKRGQNVTFRCDPISEHNRLYWYRQTLGQGPEFLTYFQNEAQLEKSRLLSDRFSAERPKGSFSTLEIQRTEQGDSAMYLCASSDMSGTYGYTFGSGTRLTVV.